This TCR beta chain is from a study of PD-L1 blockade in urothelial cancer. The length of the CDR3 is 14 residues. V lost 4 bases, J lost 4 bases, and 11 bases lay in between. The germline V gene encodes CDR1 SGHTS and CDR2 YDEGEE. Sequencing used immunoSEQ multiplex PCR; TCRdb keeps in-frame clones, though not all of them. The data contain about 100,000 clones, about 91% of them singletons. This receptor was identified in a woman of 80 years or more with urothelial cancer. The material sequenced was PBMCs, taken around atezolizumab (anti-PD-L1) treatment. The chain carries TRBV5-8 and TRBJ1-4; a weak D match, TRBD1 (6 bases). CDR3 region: CASSRGGVNEKLFF. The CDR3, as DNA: TGTGCCAGCAGCCGAGGGGGGGTTAATGAAAAACTGTTTTTT.